Listed here are 2 T cell receptor beta chains from one sample, sequenced in a study of T cell responses to AZD1222 COVID-19 vaccine. Repertoires were generated with immunoSEQ multiplex PCR, while TCRdb's copy carries only in-frame clones and drops some. The repertoire holds more than 95,000 clones, 85% to 90% seen once, with over 8% in the top ten. Material: peripheral blood, obtained on day 0 of AZD1222 vaccination. These receptor sequences come from an adult in good health.

The V and J genes are TRBV30 and TRBJ2-1, with TRBD1 as a possible D gene (5 bases). The V end was cut by 1 base, the J end by 2 bases, with 6 bases between. CDR3 length equals 13 residues. Germline V CDR1 and CDR2: GTSNPN, SVGIG (reference sequence). Here the CDR3 reads CAWSGGPYNEQFF. CDR3 DNA: TGTGCCTGGAGTGGGGGCCCCTACAATGAGCAGTTCTTC.

The chain carries TRBV11-1 and TRBJ2-2; 9 bases fit TRBD1. This CDR3 has 16 residues. The J segment lost 5 bases and the V segment lost 5 bases, leaving 9 bases of the junction unmatched. In germline, CDR1 is SGHAT, CDR2 FQDESV (reference sequence). The CDR3 region has the DNA TGTGCCAGCAGCCCCTACTCCGGGACAGGGACCGGGGAGCTGTTTTTT. This sequence encodes CASSPYSGTGTGELFF.